The clone carrying this T cell receptor (beta chain) ranks as medium-sized (0.01 to 0.1%). What it recognizes is unknown. As originally analysed: Clinicopathological groups differed in CDR3, with these differences serving to build a distant-metastasis classifier for papillary thyroid cancer. With MiXCR, TCRdb called clones anew from the PCR reads. The V and J calls, along with clone size, are taken from TCRdb and not from the paper's own processing. Of around 10,000 clones listed, approximately 24% were seen once; the top ten hold around 10%. Until they underwent thyroid surgery, no patient had received any treatment. This specimen comes from a study of metastatic and nonmetastatic thyroid tumors. About the research overall: Repertoires from blood and tumor or nodule tissue of malignant and benign thyroid patients were compared.

Findings of the study overall: Patients with malignant thyroid tumors reportedly had significantly higher TCR beta diversity than those with benign nodules, in blood and tumor.

The V gene lost 2 bases and the J gene lost 3 bases, with 11 bases spanning the gap. CDR3 length: 15 residues. CDR1 is SGDLS, CDR2 YYNGEE, per germline. The receptor's source is a female donor with papillary thyroid cancer or a benign thyroid nodule (not recorded which). Some clones in this sample may be carry-over from other donors' samples. Material for sequencing was tumor tissue. The rearrangement uses TRBV9 and TRBJ2-2; D uncertain. The CDR3 nucleotides are TGTGCCAGCAGCGTCTGGGGATCGGACACCGGGGAGCTGTTTTTT. This gives the protein CASSVWGSDTGELFF. Supplemented by reference TRBV9 and TRBJ2-2, the full variable domain reads DSGVTQTPKHLITATGQRVTLRCSPRSGDLSVYWYQQSLDQGLQFLIQYYNGEERAKGNILERFSAQQFPDLHSELNLSSLELGDSALYFCASSVWGSDTGELFFGEGSRLTVL.